This T cell receptor (beta chain) stems from a study of a mutant IDH1 vaccine in newly diagnosed glioma. Time point of the sample: baseline, week 1 (first vaccination visit). Sample treatment: pre-vaccination baseline after standard-of-care therapy. The germline gives CDR1 MRHNA, CDR2 SNTAGT. The V segment lost 5 bases and the J segment 4 bases; nucleotides outside the gene matches: 14. There are 17 residues in the CDR3. This clone has only one observation. Sequencing was performed with immunoSEQ multiplex PCR; in TCRdb, only in-frame clones are kept and a portion is missing. The profile shows about 21,000 clones, around 82% of them singletons.

The origin of this receptor is a middle-aged man with glioma. Sequencing was performed on PBMCs, taken from a glioma patient treated with radiotherapy, temozolomide or both. V is TRBV6-4 and J is TRBJ1-3, with 7 bases identical to TRBD1. CDR3 in amino acids: CASSHRFDREVGNTIYF. The CDR3 nucleotides are TGTGCCAGCAGTCACCGATTCGACAGGGAGGTAGGAAACACCATATATTTT.